The clone carrying this T cell receptor (beta chain) was counted only a few times. Its antigen is undetermined. Treatment described: roughly 11-day PBMC culture with coronavirus spike peptide pools or control peptides (ViraFEST assay). Oncomine TCR Beta short-read sequencing was applied to DNA from cultured CD4+ T cells. The authors extracted genomic DNA from cultured CD4+ T cells. MiXCR, applied by TCRdb to the PCR reads, yields one record per CDR3 protein. The sample comprises 14,000 to 15,000 distinct CDR3 sequences, 50% to 55% of which are singletons, and 12% rests with the top ten. Germline loops: CDR1 MNHEY, CDR2 SVGAGI. The CDR3 extends over 15 amino acids. V was pared by 4 bases and J by 5 bases, with 7 bases of the junction left unmatched. The record originates from a study of vaccination and CD4 T cells after COVID-19.

This clonotype was sampled from a human donor who had recovered from COVID-19. The sequencing input was CD4+ T cells from blood, cultured in vitro. The V call is TRBV6-5, the J call TRBJ2-5; 10 bases are a match to TRBD1. The CDR3 sequence: CASSSPDRGSETQYF. The CDR3 DNA is TGTGCCAGCAGTTCCCCGGACAGGGGGAGCGAGACCCAGTACTTC.